Presented here are 13 T cell receptor beta chains from one specimen sequenced in a study of blood T cells in healthy people across ages. A second PCR, run for 7 to 11 cycles, used a sample-barcoded 5' primer plus a J-beta primer mix. From the 5' RACE reads, TCRdb called clonotypes with MiXCR, one entry per CDR3 protein. This table holds 800,000 to 1,000,000 distinct CDR3 sequences, roughly 43% found once. Sequencing input: blood. These TCRs come from a man aged 25-45 years in good health.

The chain is built from TRBV6-6 and TRBJ2-3; possibly TRBD1 for D (6 bases). Trimming left V 2 bases short and J 4 bases short, with 7 bases between. The CDR3 sequence is 13 residues long. The germline V gene has CDR1 MNHNY and CDR2 SVGAGI (reference sequence). CDR3: CASSYGGPDTQYF. The CDR3 DNA follows: TGTGCCAGCAGTTACGGGGGCCCAGATACGCAGTATTTT.

The chain joins TRBV7-2 to TRBJ2-7; 9 bases line up with TRBD2. Per germline, CDR1 SGHTA and CDR2 FQGNSA. The CDR3 sequence is 18 residues long. The ends lost 1 base at V and 7 bases at J; junction bases unmatched: 17. The CDR3 sequence: CASSLGGTSYSSYNEQYF. The CDR3 DNA sequence: TGTGCCAGCAGCTTAGGAGGGACTAGCTACAGCTCCTACAATGAGCAGTACTTC.

J is TRBJ1-3 and V is TRBV28, with 9 bases fitting TRBD1. This CDR3 spans 16 amino acids. CDR1 MDHEN and CDR2 SYDVKM come from the germline V gene. With 7 bases clipped from V and 1 base from J, the junction kept 8 bases outside the gene matches. The CDR3 nucleotides are TGTGCCAGCACGTCCACCGGGACAGGGTCTGGAAACACCATATATTTT. It codes for CASTSTGTGSGNTIYF.

The gene calls are TRBV6-1 and TRBJ2-7, with D tentatively TRBD2 (5 bases). TRBJ2-5 explains the end of the DNA better; the J call may be wrong. Germline V CDR1 and CDR2: MNHNS, SASEGT. The CDR3 sequence is 13 residues long. CDR3 bases: TGTGCCAGCGGGTCGAGAGGGAAGGAGACCCAGTACTTC. Its translation: CASGSRGKETQYF.

The chain joins TRBV20-1 to TRBJ1-1; possible D gene TRBD1, 5 bases. Germline CDR1 DFQATT, CDR2 SNEGSKA (reference sequence). This CDR3 is 16 amino acids long. Trimming pared 0 bases from V and 6 bases from J, leaving 20 bases between. The CDR3 coding sequence is TGCAGTGCTAGAGACGATGGGGGATCCGCGTACCCTGAAGCTTTCTTT. Protein: CSARDDGGSAYPEAFF.

V gene TRBV9 combines with J gene TRBJ2-1, with TRBD1 as a possible D gene (5 bases). This CDR3 is built from 16 residues. V was trimmed by 3 bases and J by 0 bases, leaving 13 bases between them. Looked up from germline, CDR1 is SGDLS and CDR2 is YYNGEE. In nucleotides, the CDR3 is TGTGCCAGCAGCGCTGCGACAGCTTTCTCCTACAATGAGCAGTTCTTC. As protein: CASSAATAFSYNEQFF.

This chain connects TRBV6-2 or TRBV6-3 to TRBJ2-3, with 7 bases identical to TRBD1. CDR1 MNHEY and CDR2 SVGEGT come from the germline V gene. J gave up 4 bases and V 2 bases, and 0 bases lay outside the gene matches. The CDR3 covers 13 residues. Here the CDR3 reads CASSYGTADTQYF. The CDR3 DNA reads TGTGCCAGCAGTTACGGGACAGCAGATACGCAGTATTTT.

The chain combines TRBV7-2 with TRBJ1-6; D is possibly TRBD1 (5 bases). This CDR3 spans 15 amino acids. V lost 1 base and J lost 9, with 13 bases in between. CDR1 and CDR2 from the germline V gene are SGHTA and FQGNSA. The DNA of the CDR3 is TGTGCCAGCAGCTTAGGGGCAGGGATGGGTTCACCCCTCCACTTT. It yields the protein CASSLGAGMGSPLHF.

The chain employs TRBV6-6 and TRBJ2-7, with a possible D match to TRBD1 (6 bases). The CDR3 runs to 11 residues. The ends were cut back, 11 bases at V and 6 bases at J, with 14 bases in the middle. Germline V gene lookup returns CDR1 MNHNY and CDR2 SVGAGI (reference sequence). In DNA, the CDR3 is TGTGCCTCCACAGGGATGGGCGAGCAGTACTTC. Translated, it gives CASTGMGEQYF.

This chain uses TRBV5-1 with TRBJ1-1; the D gene is possibly TRBD1 (6 bases). Trimming pared 7 bases from V and 3 bases from J, leaving 22 bases between. This CDR3 spans 16 amino acids. Germline-derived CDR1 and CDR2 are SGHRS and YFSETQ. The CDR3 nucleotides read TGCGCCAGCTCCACAAAAGGGGGGGCAAGGGACACTGAAGCTTTCTTT. Protein sequence: CASSTKGGARDTEAFF.

Only a few counts were recorded for this clonotype. The chain joins TRBV27 to TRBJ2-3; 12 nucleotides agree with TRBD2. V shed 0 bases, J shed 5 bases, and the junction held 0 bases outside the gene matches. Germline V gene data show CDR1 as MNHEY and CDR2 as SMNVEV (reference sequence). The CDR3 consists of 15 residues. The CDR3 DNA is TGTGCCAGCAGTTTATCGACTAGCGGGGGAGATACGCAGTATTTT. Amino acids: CASSLSTSGGDTQYF.

This clonotype came up once. This chain links TRBV2 with TRBJ2-1, with a weak D call TRBD2 (6 bases). Germline V gene data show CDR1 as SNHLY and CDR2 as FYNNEI. The length of the CDR3 is 14 residues. Trimming cost V 4 bases and J 9 bases, with 16 bases left between them. Written as DNA, the CDR3 is TGTGCCAGCAGTGCTACGGCCCACGGGAGTGAGCAGTTCTTC. As protein: CASSATAHGSEQFF.

The genes are TRBV29-1 and TRBJ1-1; D gene unclear. V lost 7 bases and J lost 2, with 17 bases in between. CDR1 is SQVTM and CDR2 is ANQGSEA in the germline V gene. The CDR3 is 14 residues long. The CDR3 bases are TGCAGCGCCCAAGGGTTAACGGGCAACACTGAAGCTTTCTTT. Amino acid sequence: CSAQGLTGNTEAFF.